One sample yielded the 9 T cell receptor beta chains listed below, sequenced in a study of blood T cell repertoires in COVID-19. The table came from immunoSEQ multiplex PCR; TCRdb's copy has only in-frame clones and leaves some out. The data show about 51,000 clones, 82% seen once. Sequenced material: peripheral blood. The receptor set was obtained from a human donor with acute or convalescent COVID-19. The donor label of this sample is uncertain.

The CDR3 loop reads CACDRGNSPLHF. The CDR3 region has the DNA TGTGCCTGTGACAGGGGCAATTCACCCCTCCACTTT. The chain carries TRBV30 and TRBJ1-6; 8 nucleotides match TRBD1. The junction had 2 bases not matched to a gene; V was cut back by 6 bases and J by 7 bases. The CDR3 length is 12 residues. Germline CDR1 is GTSNPN and CDR2 is SVGIG (reference sequence).

The genes are TRBV7-8 and TRBJ2-1; 10 bases agree with TRBD2. The CDR3 is 14 amino acids. Germline CDR1 is SGHVS and CDR2 is FQNEAQ. Trimming took 4 bases from V and 10 from J; bases not matched to a gene: 7. The CDR3 nucleotides are TGTGCCAGCAGCTCTGTGGGGACTAGCGAGGAGCAGTTCTTC. It codes for CASSSVGTSEEQFF.

The chain uses TRBV27 and TRBJ1-2; tentatively, D is TRBD1 (6 bases). CDR1 is MNHEY, CDR2 SMNVEV, per germline (reference sequence). V lost 2 bases to trimming and J lost 7 bases, with 14 bases between them. This CDR3 comprises 14 residues. CDR3 nucleotides: TGTGCCAGCAGTTTAGGGGCGGGGGCGTTTGGCTACACCTTC. Protein sequence: CASSLGAGAFGYTF.

The V gene is TRBV2, the J gene TRBJ2-1, with 7 positions matching TRBD2. The CDR3 has 15 residues. The trim removed 7 bases at V and 2 bases at J, leaving 8 bases unmatched. Germline lookup yields CDR1 SNHLY and CDR2 FYNNEI. CDR3 amino acids: CASMGLAVTYNEQFF. DNA for the CDR3: TGTGCCAGCATGGGGCTAGCGGTTACCTACAATGAGCAGTTCTTC.

This clone has just a few counts. This chain links TRBV25-1 with TRBJ2-1; 13 bases line up with TRBD2. The V gene end was trimmed by 8 bases and the J gene end by 5 bases; junction bases not matched to a gene: 9. The germline gives CDR1 MGHDK, CDR2 SYGVNS. This CDR3 is built from 16 residues. The CDR3 sequence: CASQKPGLAGNNEQFF. CDR3 in DNA: TGTGCCAGCCAAAAACCGGGACTAGCGGGGAACAATGAGCAGTTCTTC.

This chain joins TRBV15 and TRBJ2-7, with D tentatively TRBD1 (5 bases). CDR1 is LNHNV, CDR2 YYDKDF, per germline (reference sequence). V gave up 4 bases and J gave up 3 bases, with 16 bases separating them. CDR3 length: 15 amino acids. The DNA for the CDR3 is TGTGCCACCAGCACAGAAAAGGGGTTCGGCTACGAGCAGTACTTC. Its protein is CATSTEKGFGYEQYF.

The chain has TRBV27 and TRBJ1-1; D not certain. Germline V CDR1 and CDR2: MNHEY, SMNVEV (reference sequence). The CDR3 extends over 13 amino acids. Trimming pared 3 bases from V and 4 bases from J, leaving 9 bases between. This chain's CDR3 is CASSFPLSTEAFF. The CDR3 DNA sequence: TGTGCCAGCAGTTTCCCGCTGAGCACTGAAGCTTTCTTT.

This clone was picked up one time. The chain uses TRBV28 and TRBJ1-2; 8 positions agree with TRBD1. V lost 4 bases to trimming and J lost 5 bases; unmatched junction nucleotides: 9. The CDR3 covers 15 residues. Germline CDR1 and CDR2: MDHEN and SYDVKM. CDR3 region: CASSSGVGQAYGYTF. CDR3 nucleotide sequence: TGTGCCAGCAGTTCGGGGGTGGGACAGGCATATGGCTACACCTTC.

This clone was counted once. The V call is TRBV19, the J call TRBJ1-6, with 7 nucleotides matching TRBD1. Trimming cost V 3 bases and J 7 bases; bases outside gene matches: 15. This CDR3 region has 18 residues. Germline V CDR1 and CDR2: LNHDA, SQIVND (reference sequence). The CDR3 loop reads CASSMTPPGTATNSPLHF. In DNA, the CDR3 is TGTGCCAGTAGTATGACCCCCCCCGGGACAGCAACCAATTCACCCCTCCACTTT.